Presented here are 8 T cell receptor beta chains from one specimen sequenced in a study of T cell responses to AZD1222 COVID-19 vaccine. Produced via immunoSEQ multiplex PCR; TCRdb's table is partial and in-frame only. The sample includes about 120,000 clones, around 92% seen only once; the top ten take 11% to 15%. This specimen was peripheral blood, taken on day 0 of AZD1222 vaccination. The receptors come from an adult in good health.

V usage is TRBV6-2 or TRBV6-3 and J usage is TRBJ2-1; 9 bases map to TRBD2. The CDR3 totals 14 residues. CDR1 MNHEY and CDR2 SVGEGT come from the germline V gene. The J segment lost 8 bases and the V segment lost 4 bases, leaving 6 bases of the junction unmatched. The CDR3 sequence: CASSLAGVIHEQFF. The CDR3 region has the DNA TGTGCCAGCAGTTTAGCGGGAGTTATACATGAGCAGTTCTTC.

This chain joins TRBV28 and TRBJ1-2; D gene uncertain. Looked up from germline, CDR1 is MDHEN and CDR2 is SYDVKM. Trimming shortened V by 3 bases and J by 6 bases, and 8 bases separated the two germline ends. The CDR3 extends over 12 amino acids. The CDR3 region has the DNA TGTGCCAGCAGTTTCGGCAGGAATGGCTACACCTTC. It codes for CASSFGRNGYTF.

This sequence joins TRBV4-3 and TRBJ2-2, with D perhaps TRBD2 (6 bases). The germline V and J ends were trimmed by 0 bases and 5 bases, with 16 bases remaining between them. Looked up from germline, CDR1 is LGHNA and CDR2 is YSLEER. There are 17 residues in the CDR3. Written as DNA, the CDR3 is TGCGCCAGCAGCCAAGATCTCTCGGGGGTGCGAACCGGGGAGCTGTTTTTT. It codes for CASSQDLSGVRTGELFF.

V and J are TRBV28 and TRBJ2-7; the D gene is possibly TRBD2 (6 bases). The CDR3 has 14 residues. The germline CDR1 and CDR2 sequences are MDHEN and SYDVKM. V was cut by 1 base and J by 5 bases, with 12 bases left in between. The CDR3 DNA reads TGTGCCAGCAGTTTATACGCGGGGATCGACGAGCAGTACTTC. Translating it yields CASSLYAGIDEQYF.

This clone was observed once. V usage is TRBV20-1 and J usage is TRBJ2-1; D gene unclear. Trimming stripped 5 bases from V and 0 bases from J, with 5 bases between. Germline CDR1 reads DFQATT; CDR2 reads SNEGSKA (reference sequence). CDR3 length: 12 residues. The CDR3 region is CSAGGSYNEQFF. The CDR3 DNA sequence: TGCAGTGCTGGTGGCTCCTACAATGAGCAGTTCTTC.

This clone was counted between two and nine times. The chain recombines TRBV7-2 with TRBJ1-2; D gene unclear. Germline V gene sequence: CDR1 SGHTA, CDR2 FQGNSA. CDR3 size: 14 residues. V lost 7 bases and J lost 3, with 15 bases in between. The CDR3 nucleotides are TGTGCCAGCATCCCTAACTTTGGGGACTATGGCTACACCTTC. As protein: CASIPNFGDYGYTF.

The rearrangement links TRBV15 to TRBJ1-4; possible D gene TRBD1, 5 bases. CDR1 is LNHNV and CDR2 is YYDKDF in the germline V gene (reference sequence). V lost 1 base and J lost 11, with 14 bases in between. The CDR3 runs to 14 residues. The DNA of the CDR3 is TGTGCCACCAGCAGAGCCAGGGACCGATGGAAACTGTTTTTT. It is translated as CATSRARDRWKLFF.

This clone has a handful of counts. The chain recombines TRBV4-3 with TRBJ1-1, with D unclear. Trimming cost V 2 bases and J 0 bases, with 13 bases left between them. The CDR3 has 16 residues. The germline CDR1 and CDR2 sequences are LGHNA and YSLEER. CDR3 loop: CASSQQLQILNTEAFF. CDR3 DNA sequence: TGCGCCAGCAGCCAACAGTTACAGATACTGAACACTGAAGCTTTCTTT.